Listed below are T cell receptor beta chains from one sample, sequenced in a study of T cell responses to AZD1222 COVID-19 vaccine. Profiling relied on immunoSEQ multiplex PCR, and the TCRdb table lists in-frame clones only, not all of them. There are more than 80,000 clones in the sample; over 75% occur only once, and roughly 3.2% lies in the top ten. The sample was peripheral blood, taken 28 days after the second AZD1222 dose. Receptors originate from an adult who received the AZD1222 COVID-19 vaccine. Both conserved end residues are part of each CDR3. D genes are given only for firm matches. For some rows the clone size is stated as once, few or many, or as a class when expanded; others skip it.

abundance | j_gene | d_gene | v_gene | CDR3nt | CDR3aa
- | TRBJ2-7 | TRBD1 | TRBV19 | TGTGCCAGTAGAACCGGGACAGAGGGCTACGAGCAGTACTTC | CASRTGTEGYEQYF
- | TRBJ2-2 | TRBD2 | TRBV6-4 | TGTGCCAGCAGTGACGGGACTAGCGGGAGGGAGCTGTTTTTT | CASSDGTSGRELFF
few | TRBJ2-3 | - | TRBV6-4 | TGTGCCAGCAGTGAGAATTGGGGGGCGGCAGATACGCAGTATTTT | CASSENWGAADTQYF
- | TRBJ1-1 | - | TRBV14 | TGTGCCAGCAGCCCCCTAGGCAGCTCGCTGAACACTGAAGCTTTCTTT | CASSPLGSSLNTEAFF
few | TRBJ1-1 | - | TRBV9 | TGTGCCAGCAGCCCCCTGGGGGGGATGAACACTGAAGCTTTCTTT | CASSPLGGMNTEAFF
- | TRBJ1-5 | - | TRBV28 | TGTGCCAGCAGACCCTCGACAGGACTCAATCAGCCCCAGCATTTT | CASRPSTGLNQPQHF
- | TRBJ1-1 | - | TRBV5-4 | TGTGCCAGCAGCTTGGGGCGCATACAGAACACTGAAGCTTTCTTT | CASSLGRIQNTEAFF
- | TRBJ2-6 | - | TRBV10-3 | TGTGCCATCAGTGGAGCGTTGGGGGGCGGCTCTGGGGCCAACGTCCTGACTTTC | CAISGALGGGSGANVLTF
few | TRBJ1-4 | - | TRBV4-2 | TGTGCCAGCAGCCAAGATGTGAATAATGAAAAACTGTTTTTT | CASSQDVNNEKLFF
once | TRBJ1-3 | - | TRBV30 | TGTGCCTGGAGTGCGGGGTTATCTGGAAACACCATATATTTT | CAWSAGLSGNTIYF
- | TRBJ1-4 | - | TRBV5-1 | TGCGCCAGCAGCTTGGAAGGGACTGGGGAAAAACTGTTTTTT | CASSLEGTGEKLFF
few | TRBJ2-3 | - | TRBV5-4 | TGTGCCAGCAGCTTGGGGCAGGGATTCACAGATACGCAGTATTTT | CASSLGQGFTDTQYF
- | TRBJ2-2 | - | TRBV7-6 | TGTGCCAGCAGCCTGGGAGTTTTCGGGGAGCTGTTTTTT | CASSLGVFGELFF
- | TRBJ2-7 | TRBD1 | TRBV28 | TGTGCCAGCAGTACACACCGGACAGGGACTCGGGGCGAGCAGTACTTC | CASSTHRTGTRGEQYF
- | TRBJ1-5 | - | TRBV19 | TGTGCCAGTAGTATAGCGTTATATAGCAATCAGCCCCAGCATTTT | CASSIALYSNQPQHF
- | TRBJ2-1 | TRBD2 | TRBV7-6 | TGTGCCAGTGGCGGCGGGGGGGCCGGTGAGCAGTTCTTC | CASGGGGAGEQFF
- | TRBJ2-1 | - | TRBV5-4 | TGTGCCAGCAGCTACCGGGCCGCCCCGAATGAGCAGTTCTTC | CASSYRAAPNEQFF
- | TRBJ1-4 | TRBD1 | TRBV14 | TGTGCCAGCAGCCCGACAGGGGGCACTAATGAAAAACTGTTTTTT | CASSPTGGTNEKLFF
- | TRBJ1-4 | - | TRBV13 | TGTGCCAGCAGCTTAATGGAGGGGAAACTGTTTTTT | CASSLMEGKLFF
- | TRBJ2-3 | - | TRBV7-2 | TGTGCCAGCAGGGAACTACAGGGAGGTACGCAGTATTTT | CASRELQGGTQYF
- | TRBJ1-5 | - | TRBV19 | TGTGCCAGTAGTAGATCGACAGATAGCAATCAGCCCCAGCATTTT | CASSRSTDSNQPQHF
- | TRBJ1-1 | - | TRBV19 | TGTGCCAGTAGTCCATACATCGTGCTACGGAACACTGAAGCTTTCTTT | CASSPYIVLRNTEAFF
- | TRBJ2-7 | TRBD2 | TRBV18 | TGTGCCAGCTCACCACAGGGGACTAGCGGCTACGAGCAGTACTTC | CASSPQGTSGYEQYF
- | TRBJ2-7 | - | TRBV27 | TGTGCCAGCAGTAAACAGGGTTCTGACTACTACGAGCAGTACTTC | CASSKQGSDYYEQYF
- | TRBJ1-2 | - | TRBV3-1/TRBV3-2 | TGTGCCAGCAGTCTCCCGGAGGCTAACTATGGCTACACCTTC | CASSLPEANYGYTF
- | TRBJ1-6 | - | TRBV7-3 | TGTGCCAGCAGCTTGGCAGGGTCGGATTCACCCCTCCACTTT | CASSLAGSDSPLHF
- | TRBJ2-7 | - | TRBV6-2/TRBV6-3 | TGTGCCAGCAGTTACAGCAGCTACGAGCAGTACTTC | CASSYSSYEQYF